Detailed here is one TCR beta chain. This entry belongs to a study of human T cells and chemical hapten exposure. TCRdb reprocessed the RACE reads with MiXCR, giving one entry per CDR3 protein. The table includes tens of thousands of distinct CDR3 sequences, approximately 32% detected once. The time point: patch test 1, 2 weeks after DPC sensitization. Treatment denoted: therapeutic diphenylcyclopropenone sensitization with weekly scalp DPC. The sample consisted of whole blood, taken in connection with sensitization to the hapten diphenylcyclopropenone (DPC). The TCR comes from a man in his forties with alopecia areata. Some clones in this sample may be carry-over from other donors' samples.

CDR3 amino acids: CSANRGTDTQYF. CDR3 sequence (DNA): TGCAGTGCCAACAGGGGAACAGATACGCAGTATTTT. V gene TRBV20-1 combines with J gene TRBJ2-3; 7 bases line up with TRBD1. Germline-derived CDR1 and CDR2 are DFQATT and SNEGSKA (reference sequence). The CDR3 is 12 amino acids. Trimming took 6 bases from V and 3 from J; bases not matched to a gene: 3.